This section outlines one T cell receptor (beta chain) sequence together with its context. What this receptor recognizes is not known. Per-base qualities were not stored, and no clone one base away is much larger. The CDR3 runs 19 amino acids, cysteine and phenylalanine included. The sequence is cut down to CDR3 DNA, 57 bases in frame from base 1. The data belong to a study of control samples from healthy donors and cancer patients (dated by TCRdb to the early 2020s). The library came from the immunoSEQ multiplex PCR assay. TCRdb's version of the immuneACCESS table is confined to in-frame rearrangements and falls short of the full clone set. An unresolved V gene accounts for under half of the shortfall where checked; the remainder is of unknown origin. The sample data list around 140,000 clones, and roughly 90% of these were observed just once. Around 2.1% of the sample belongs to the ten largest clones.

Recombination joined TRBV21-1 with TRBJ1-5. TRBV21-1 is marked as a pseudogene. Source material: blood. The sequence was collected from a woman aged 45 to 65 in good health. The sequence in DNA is TGTGCCAGCAGCAAAGTTGTGAGGGCGATAAAACATAGCAATCAGCCCCAGCATTTT. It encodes CASSKVVRAIKHSNQPQHF.